This paragraph covers one TCR beta chain sequence. Its antigen is not identified. These data are taken from a study of cytotoxic CD8 clonotypes in ibrutinib-treated CLL. Background on the study: Overall, 25 or so responses were partial and 2 complete; following median around 70 months, around 15 patients stayed remitted and around twelve progressed. Study-wide points: Clonotypes that were public were uncommon, and they contracted or stayed stable on treatment. Sustained-remission and progressing patients had unequal sampling times.

TCR beta library input comprised approximately 1.9 micrograms of genomic DNA from cryopreserved PBMCs. Libraries were prepared by immunoSEQ multiplex PCR; TCRdb keeps only in-frame clonotypes and omits some of them. The sample contains 12,000 or so clones, about 81% of which appear only once. Material: PBMCs, obtained at disease progression, from a patient treated with ibrutinib. The source of this sequence is a human donor with chronic lymphocytic leukemia.

CDR3 nucleotide sequence: TGTGCCAGCAGTGCCGACGGGGCGGACTATGGCTACACCTTC. This sequence encodes CASSADGADYGYTF. The chain uses TRBV2 and TRBJ1-2; D perhaps matches TRBD1 (5 bases). V was cut by 4 bases and J by 3 bases, with 12 bases left in between. Germline V gene data show CDR1 as SNHLY and CDR2 as FYNNEI. CDR3 length equals 14 residues.